This T cell receptor beta chain originates from a study of monozygotic twins with cystic fibrosis. Clones were sequenced by immunoSEQ multiplex PCR, and TCRdb holds only the in-frame ones, with some missing. Counted here are about 15,000 clones, approximately 85% occurring once; the ten biggest clones make up 1.1%. V was clipped by 4 bases and J by 0 bases, with 13 bases between them. This CDR3 region has 16 residues. CDR1 SNHLY and CDR2 FYNNEI come from the germline V gene. The source material was blood. V and J are TRBV2 and TRBJ1-5; no reliable D call. The sequence was obtained from a boy younger than 18 with cystic fibrosis. In DNA, the CDR3 is TGTGCCAGCAGTGCGCCAGGATCATATAGCAATCAGCCCCAGCATTTT. Translation gives CASSAPGSYSNQPQHF. The full variable domain, with the rest looked up from reference TRBV2 and TRBJ1-5, is EPEVTQTPSHQVTQMGQEVILRCVPISNHLYFYWYRQILGQKVEFLVSFYNNEISEKSEIFDDQFSVERPDGSNFTLKIRSTKLEDSAMYFCASSAPGSYSNQPQHFGDGTRLSIL.